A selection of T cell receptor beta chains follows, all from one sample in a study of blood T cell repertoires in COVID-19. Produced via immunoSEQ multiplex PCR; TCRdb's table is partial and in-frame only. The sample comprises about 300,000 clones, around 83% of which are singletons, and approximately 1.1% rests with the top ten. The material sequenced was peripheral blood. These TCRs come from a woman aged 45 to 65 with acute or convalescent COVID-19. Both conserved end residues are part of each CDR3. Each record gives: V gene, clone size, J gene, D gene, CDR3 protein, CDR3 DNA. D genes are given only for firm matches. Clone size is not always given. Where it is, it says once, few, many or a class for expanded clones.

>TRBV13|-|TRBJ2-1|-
CASSFGQHNEQFF
TGTGCCAGCAGCTTCGGACAGCACAATGAGCAGTTCTTC
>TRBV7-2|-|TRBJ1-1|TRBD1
CASSSRQGLMNTEAFF
TGTGCCAGCAGCTCCAGACAGGGGCTAATGAACACTGAAGCTTTCTTT
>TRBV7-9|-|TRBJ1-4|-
CASSSPFLNEKLFF
TGTGCCAGCAGCTCCCCCTTCCTCAATGAAAAACTGTTTTTT
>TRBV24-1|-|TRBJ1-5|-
CATSDGGRQPQHF
TGTGCCACCAGTGATGGGGGCAGGCAGCCCCAGCATTTT
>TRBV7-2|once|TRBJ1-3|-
CASSAQGSVNTIYF
TGTGCCAGCAGCGCTCAAGGGAGCGTAAACACCATATATTTT
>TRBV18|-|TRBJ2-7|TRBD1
CASSPGQGSSYEQYF
TGTGCCAGCTCACCAGGACAGGGGAGCTCCTACGAGCAGTACTTC
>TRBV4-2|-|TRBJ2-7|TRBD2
CASSQAVYTGLAGTVYEQYF
TGTGCCAGCAGCCAGGCGGTATATACCGGACTAGCGGGAACGGTCTACGAGCAGTACTTC
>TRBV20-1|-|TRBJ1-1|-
CSASLIEAFF
TGCAGTGCTAGCCTAATTGAAGCTTTCTTT
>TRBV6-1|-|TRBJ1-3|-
CASSEGSPSGNTIYF
TGTGCCAGCAGTGAAGGGAGTCCCTCTGGAAACACCATATATTTT
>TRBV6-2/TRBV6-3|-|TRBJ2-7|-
CASSYSGSGSYEQYF
TGTGCCAGCAGTTACTCCGGGTCTGGCTCCTACGAGCAGTACTTC
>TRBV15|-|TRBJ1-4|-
CATSGQVTTNEKLFF
TGTGCCACCAGCGGGCAGGTCACAACTAATGAAAAACTGTTTTTT
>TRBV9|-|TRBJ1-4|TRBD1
CASSVGTGGRGEKLFF
TGTGCCAGCAGCGTAGGGACAGGGGGCCGTGGTGAAAAACTGTTTTTT
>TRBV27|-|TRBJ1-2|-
CASGLFETPYGYTF
TGTGCCAGCGGGCTATTTGAGACACCCTATGGCTACACCTTC
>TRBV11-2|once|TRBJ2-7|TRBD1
CASSSPGTASYEQYF
TGTGCCAGCAGCTCCCCCGGGACAGCTTCCTACGAGCAGTACTTC
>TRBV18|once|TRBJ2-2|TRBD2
CASSPNPTSGGDAGELFF
TGTGCCAGCTCACCAAACCCTACTAGCGGGGGAGATGCCGGGGAGCTGTTTTTT
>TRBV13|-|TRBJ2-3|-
CASSRTDFTDTQYF
TGTGCCAGCAGCCGGACGGACTTCACAGATACGCAGTATTTT
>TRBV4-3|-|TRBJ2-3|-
CASSQVAEDTQYF
TGCGCCAGCAGCCAAGTGGCCGAAGATACGCAGTATTTT
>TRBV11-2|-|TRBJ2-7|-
CASSEGGDLRYEQYF
TGTGCCAGCAGCGAGGGGGGGGATTTACGGTACGAGCAGTACTTC
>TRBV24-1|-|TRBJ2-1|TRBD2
CATSDSSGLASTNEQFF
TGTGCCACCAGTGATTCTTCGGGACTAGCCTCTACAAATGAGCAGTTCTTC
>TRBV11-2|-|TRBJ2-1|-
CASSLNLPGSGLDEQFF
TGTGCCAGCAGCTTAAATCTTCCGGGGTCGGGCCTCGATGAGCAGTTCTTC
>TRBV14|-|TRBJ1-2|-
CASSQVTGDPPYGYTF
TGTGCCAGCAGCCAAGTTACAGGAGATCCCCCCTACGGCTACACCTTC
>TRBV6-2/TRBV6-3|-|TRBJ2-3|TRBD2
CASSYSPGLAGGPSTDTQYF
TGTGCCAGCAGTTACTCCCCGGGACTAGCGGGGGGTCCCAGCACAGATACGCAGTATTTT
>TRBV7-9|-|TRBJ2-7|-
CASSLESHYEQYF
TGTGCCAGCAGCTTAGAATCCCACTACGAGCAGTACTTC
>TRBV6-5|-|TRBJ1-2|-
CASSREGYGYTF
TGTGCCAGCAGTCGAGAGGGATATGGCTACACCTTC
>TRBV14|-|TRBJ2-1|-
CASSQLPEAQDNEQFF
TGTGCCAGCAGCCAACTCCCGGAGGCACAAGACAATGAGCAGTTCTTC
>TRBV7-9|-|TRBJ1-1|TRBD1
CASSLGGQGSEAFF
TGTGCCAGCAGCTTAGGAGGACAGGGGTCTGAAGCTTTCTTT
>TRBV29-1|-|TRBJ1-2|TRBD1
CSVEDRDRGGGYTF
TGCAGCGTTGAAGATCGGGACAGGGGAGGAGGCTACACCTTC
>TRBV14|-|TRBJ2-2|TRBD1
CASSHQTGTGELFF
TGTGCCAGCAGCCACCAGACAGGGACCGGGGAGCTGTTTTTT
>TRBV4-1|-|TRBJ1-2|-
CASHSGSHYGYTF
TGCGCCAGTCACTCGGGGTCACACTATGGCTACACCTTC
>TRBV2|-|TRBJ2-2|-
CASSPQGSGELFF
TGTGCCAGCAGCCCTCAGGGCTCCGGGGAGCTGTTTTTT
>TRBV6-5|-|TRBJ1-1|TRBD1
CASSWGDRVGTEAFF
TGTGCCAGCAGTTGGGGAGACAGGGTGGGAACTGAAGCTTTCTTT
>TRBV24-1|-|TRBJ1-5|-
CATSDSQGVTNQPQHF
TGTGCCACCAGTGATTCACAGGGTGTTACCAATCAGCCCCAGCATTTT
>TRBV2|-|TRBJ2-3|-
CASSEQGSDTQYF
TGTGCCAGCAGTGAACAGGGTTCGGATACGCAGTATTTT
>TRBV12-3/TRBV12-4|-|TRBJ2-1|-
CASLDGGQQFF
TGTGCCAGCCTGGACGGGGGGCAGCAGTTCTTC
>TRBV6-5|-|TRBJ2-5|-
CATQPLGGVETQYF
TGTGCCACCCAGCCCCTCGGGGGAGTAGAGACCCAGTACTTC
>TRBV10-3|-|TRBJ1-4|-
CAISETGTNEKLFF
TGTGCCATCAGTGAAACAGGGACTAATGAAAAACTGTTTTTT
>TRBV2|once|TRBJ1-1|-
CASKPESGNTEAFF
TGTGCCAGTAAACCGGAGTCGGGGAACACTGAAGCTTTCTTT
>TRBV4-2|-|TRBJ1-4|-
CASSQVQGTVGEKLFF
TGTGCCAGCAGCCAAGTTCAGGGTACGGTTGGTGAAAAACTGTTTTTT
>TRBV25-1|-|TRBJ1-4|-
CASSDGREKLFF
TGTGCCAGCAGTGATGGGAGGGAAAAACTGTTTTTT